These 28 T cell receptor beta chains were sequenced from one sample in a study of OX40 agonist ivuxolimab in advanced cancers. Profiled with immunoSEQ multiplex PCR; TCRdb holds only in-frame clones, not every one. The repertoire includes roughly 48,000 clones, 70% to 90% of them detected once, and roughly 9.9% sits in the top ten. The starting material was CD4+ or CD8+ T cells sorted from blood, obtained in a trial of the OX40 agonist ivuxolimab. The source is an adult with an advanced solid tumor such as melanoma, head and neck, liver or kidney cancer.

This chain uses TRBV9 with TRBJ2-5, with TRBD2 identical over 7 bases. The germline CDR1 and CDR2 sequences are SGDLS and YYNGEE. CDR3 size: 15 residues. Germline trimming cut 3 bases from V and 2 bases from J; bases unmatched to any gene: 7. CDR3 in amino acids: CASSAPGGGQETQYF. The DNA for the CDR3 is TGTGCCAGCAGCGCCCCTGGGGGGGGGCAAGAGACCCAGTACTTC.

The rearrangement links TRBV7-2 to TRBJ1-1, with unresolved D. The CDR3 runs 14 residues. Trimming shortened V by 5 bases and J by 7 bases, and 17 bases separated the two germline ends. CDR1 SGHTA and CDR2 FQGNSA come from the germline V gene. CDR3 region: CASSPHPSSYEAFF. The CDR3 bases are TGTGCCAGCAGCCCCCACCCGAGTAGTTATGAAGCTTTCTTT.

V is TRBV2 and J is TRBJ1-1, with TRBD1 matching 7 bases. CDR1 and CDR2 (germline): SNHLY, FYNNEI. The CDR3 length is 15 residues. V shed 6 bases and J 1 base; nucleotides not matched to a gene: 8. CDR3 residues: CASRAPEGANTEAFF. The CDR3 DNA reads TGTGCCAGCAGGGCCCCTGAGGGGGCGAACACTGAAGCTTTCTTT.

This clone was observed a single time. The chain is built from TRBV19 and TRBJ2-3; D is uncertain. The germline V gene has CDR1 LNHDA and CDR2 SQIVND (reference sequence). CDR3 length equals 16 residues. Trimming took off 6 bases at V and 0 bases at J, with 16 bases between the two ends. The CDR3 bases are TGTGCCAGTAGCATGATGGCCGTTTCTAGCACAGATACGCAGTATTTT. This gives the protein CASSMMAVSSTDTQYF.

The chain uses TRBV10-3 and TRBJ1-4; 7 bases are shared with TRBD1. Germline V gene sequence: CDR1 ENHRY, CDR2 SYGVKD. This CDR3 is 14 amino acids long. V lost 10 bases and J lost 5; bases outside the gene matches: 10. CDR3 sequence reads: CATQSGTANEKLFF. The DNA of the CDR3 is TGTGCCACCCAATCCGGGACAGCAAATGAAAAACTGTTTTTT.

The V and J genes are TRBV5-1 and TRBJ2-1; 7 bases line up with TRBD2. V dropped 0 bases and J dropped 1; count of bases not matched to a gene: 1. Germline V gives CDR1 SGHRS, CDR2 YFSETQ. The CDR3 runs to 15 residues. The CDR3 protein is CASSLDGRSYNEQFF. In nucleotides, the CDR3 is TGCGCCAGCAGCTTGGACGGGAGGTCCTACAATGAGCAGTTCTTC.

This chain uses TRBV6-4 with TRBJ2-3, with a tentative D call TRBD2 (6 bases). The ends were cut back, 3 bases at V and 2 bases at J, with 9 bases in the middle. The germline V gene encodes CDR1 MRHNA and CDR2 SNTAGT. The CDR3 consists of 14 residues. The DNA of the CDR3 is TGTGCCAGCAGTGAGACGGGAGACACAGATACGCAGTATTTT. Its translation is CASSETGDTDTQYF.

CDR3 DNA sequence: TGTGCCAGCAGCCAGACTAGTTCTGGGAATGAGCAGTTCTTC. This encodes CASSQTSSGNEQFF. The V gene is TRBV2, the J gene TRBJ2-1, with a tentative D call TRBD2 (6 bases). CDR1 SNHLY and CDR2 FYNNEI come from the germline V gene. Trimming cost V 6 bases and J 7 bases, with 16 bases left between them. The CDR3 contains 14 residues.

The chain employs TRBV2 and TRBJ2-1; 10 nucleotides match TRBD2. The CDR3 extends over 13 amino acids. Germline V gene data show CDR1 as SNHLY and CDR2 as FYNNEI. J gave up 11 bases and V 6 bases, and 7 bases lay outside the gene matches. CDR3 in DNA: TGTGCCAGCAGGGATCTAGCGGGAGCTAAGCAGTTCTTC. Translation: CASRDLAGAKQFF.

The rearrangement links TRBV30 to TRBJ2-6; D might be TRBD1 (6 bases). Trimming shortened V by 2 bases and J by 0 bases, and 8 bases separated the two germline ends. The CDR3 consists of 15 residues. Germline CDR1 is GTSNPN and CDR2 is SVGIG (reference sequence). The CDR3, as DNA: TGTGCCTGGAGTCTCAGGGGCTCTGGGGCCAACGTCCTGACTTTC. This translates into CAWSLRGSGANVLTF.

The V call is TRBV5-1, the J call TRBJ2-6, with no clear D. Germline CDR1 is SGHRS and CDR2 is YFSETQ. The CDR3 loop spans 14 amino acids. V was trimmed by 6 bases and J by 0 bases, leaving 7 bases between them. This CDR3 reads CASTGFSGANVLTF. CDR3 bases: TGCGCCAGCACGGGCTTCTCTGGGGCCAACGTCCTGACTTTC.

Here the CDR3 reads CASSSPSGNTIYF. The CDR3 nucleotides read TGTGCCAGCAGCAGCCCCTCTGGAAACACCATATATTTT. This chain uses TRBV6-1 with TRBJ1-3; D gene unclear. The CDR3 extends over 13 amino acids. The germline gives CDR1 MNHNS, CDR2 SASEGT. V was pared by 6 bases and J by 0 bases, with 6 bases between.

The chain is built from TRBV7-2 and TRBJ1-3; D may be TRBD1 (5 bases). Trimming pared 2 bases from V and 0 bases from J, leaving 8 bases between. The germline gives CDR1 SGHTA, CDR2 FQGNSA. The CDR3 totals 15 residues. DNA of the CDR3: TGTGCCAGCAGCTTACAAAGGGGCTCTGGAAACACCATATATTTT. Protein product: CASSLQRGSGNTIYF.

The chain's CDR3 is CASSASEVHNEQFF. The CDR3 DNA reads as TGTGCCAGCAGCGCTAGCGAGGTCCACAATGAGCAGTTCTTC. The chain joins TRBV7-8 to TRBJ2-1, with D possibly being TRBD2 (6 bases). V was clipped by 5 bases and J by 5 bases, with 13 bases between them. Per germline, CDR1 SGHVS and CDR2 FQNEAQ. The CDR3 runs to 14 residues.

This clone has a single count. The chain combines TRBV18 with TRBJ2-5; the D gene could be TRBD1 or TRBD2 (5 bases each). The DNA end is a closer match to TRBJ2-7, so the J assignment may be wrong. Germline V gene sequence: CDR1 KGHSH, CDR2 LQKENI. The CDR3 covers 12 residues. CDR3 sequence reads: CASSPRDDEQYF. The CDR3 nucleotides are TGTGCCAGCTCACCTCGGGACGACGAGCAGTACTTC.

The rearrangement joins TRBV9 to TRBJ2-2, with D possibly TRBD2 on 6 matching bases. The CDR3 sequence is 15 residues long. Trimming stripped 3 bases from V and 5 bases from J, with 14 bases between. The germline CDR1 and CDR2 sequences are SGDLS and YYNGEE. The CDR3 protein is CASSDLVGRTGELFF. CDR3 DNA sequence: TGTGCCAGCAGCGACCTTGTTGGGAGGACCGGGGAGCTGTTTTTT.

The chain recombines TRBV6-5 with TRBJ2-5; 10 bases are a match to TRBD2. The CDR3 is 15 residues long. Germline loops: CDR1 MNHEY, CDR2 SVGAGI. Unmatched junction bases numbered 9, after V lost 6 bases and J lost 5 bases. The CDR3 nucleotides read TGTGCCAGCAGCTCGGGACTAGCGTCACGGGAGACCCAGTACTTC. Translation: CASSSGLASRETQYF.

Here the CDR3 DNA reads TGCGCCAGCAGTGGGGAACGAGATACGCAGTATTTT. Protein product: CASSGERDTQYF. The chain combines TRBV10-1 with TRBJ2-3; D is ambiguous. Trimming took 4 bases from V and 5 from J, leaving 7 bases between them. This CDR3 is 12 amino acids long. CDR1 and CDR2 from the germline V gene are WNHNN and SYGVQD (reference sequence).

V is TRBV9 and J is TRBJ2-1; 9 bases line up with TRBD2. Germline V lookup: CDR1 SGDLS, CDR2 YYNGEE. The CDR3 length is 15 residues. J was trimmed by 3 bases and V by 4 bases; bases with no gene match: 5. The chain's CDR3 is CASSPSAGGYNEQFF. The DNA for the CDR3 is TGTGCCAGCAGCCCTTCAGCGGGAGGCTACAATGAGCAGTTCTTC.

V usage is TRBV30 and J usage is TRBJ2-3; 13 nucleotides align to TRBD2. This CDR3 has 16 residues. V lost 4 bases, J lost 1 base, and 5 bases stayed unmatched. CDR1 and CDR2 (germline): GTSNPN, SVGIG (reference sequence). The CDR3, as DNA: TGTGCCTGGACCGGTGGACTAGCGGGAGGCACAGATACGCAGTATTTT. Its translation is CAWTGGLAGGTDTQYF. Looking up the rest from reference TRBV30 and TRBJ2-3 gives the full variable domain: SQTIHQWPATLVQPVGSPLSLECTVEGTSNPNLYWYRQAAGRGLQLLFYSVGIGQISSEVPQNLSASRPQDRQFILSSKKLLLSDSGFYLCAWTGGLAGGTDTQYFGPGTRLTVL.

This chain uses TRBV7-2 with TRBJ2-7; 9 positions match TRBD1. This CDR3 is 14 amino acids long. Germline V CDR1 and CDR2: SGHTA, FQGNSA. After removal of 3 bases from V and 3 bases from J, the junction contained 3 bases not matched to a gene. CDR3 bases: TGTGCCAGCAGCTTTCAGACAGGGGGCTACGAGCAGTACTTC. This encodes CASSFQTGGYEQYF.

V gene TRBV6-5 combines with J gene TRBJ1-2, with no clear D. Germline CDR1 reads MNHEY; CDR2 reads SVGAGI. Trimming took 6 bases from V and 6 from J, leaving 11 bases between them. This CDR3 region has 12 residues. The CDR3 sequence: CASRSGPNGYTF. CDR3 nucleotides: TGTGCCAGCAGGTCCGGACCTAATGGCTACACCTTC.

The chain joins TRBV4-2 to TRBJ2-7; the D is unclear. CDR3 length: 14 residues. Trimming removed 1 base at V and 3 bases at J, with 10 bases between. Looked up from germline, CDR1 is LGHNA and CDR2 is YNFKEQ. As DNA, the CDR3 is TGTGCCAGCAGCCAAGGACTGGACCGCTACGAGCAGTACTTC. It translates to CASSQGLDRYEQYF.

This clone appeared once. The chain recombines TRBV7-9 with TRBJ2-7, with no clear D. The length of the CDR3 is 13 residues. Germline V lookup: CDR1 SEHNR, CDR2 FQNEAQ (reference sequence). V lost 0 bases, J lost 4 bases, and 7 bases lay in between. The CDR3 sequence: CASSLAGLYEQYF. CDR3 sequence (DNA): TGTGCCAGCAGCTTAGCGGGATTGTACGAGCAGTACTTC.

The chain has TRBV6-5 and TRBJ2-4; 9 bases align to TRBD1. This CDR3 contains 15 residues. V shed 5 bases, J shed 1 base, and the junction held 3 bases outside the gene matches. Looked up from germline, CDR1 is MNHEY and CDR2 is SVGAGI. The CDR3 loop is CASSRQGVAKNIQYF. CDR3 DNA: TGTGCCAGCAGTCGACAGGGGGTGGCCAAAAACATTCAGTACTTC.

V usage is TRBV30 and J usage is TRBJ1-1; D not resolved. Between the trimmed V and J ends, which lost 3 bases and 4 bases, there was a span of 6 bases. The CDR3 loop spans 11 amino acids. The germline gives CDR1 GTSNPN, CDR2 SVGIG (reference sequence). The CDR3 DNA follows: TGTGCCTGGAGGAGATCCACTGAAGCTTTCTTT. This codes for CAWRRSTEAFF.

This CDR3 is CASSIGQDRYGGYTF. DNA of the CDR3: TGTGCCAGCAGCATAGGACAGGACCGATATGGTGGCTACACCTTC. The J gene is TRBJ1-2, the V gene TRBV7-6, with 7 bases aligning to TRBD1. The CDR3 is 15 residues long. The germline V gene encodes CDR1 SGHVS and CDR2 FNYEAQ. The J segment lost 7 bases and the V segment lost 5 bases, leaving 13 bases of the junction unmatched.

CDR3 nucleotide sequence: TGTGCCAGTTCACAACGTCCCCGGACAGGGATCTACGAGCAGTACTTC. This codes for CASSQRPRTGIYEQYF. The chain uses TRBV19 and TRBJ2-7, with TRBD1 matching over 8 bases. Germline CDR1 is LNHDA and CDR2 is SQIVND (reference sequence). CDR3 length: 16 amino acids. V lost 8 bases, J lost 3 bases, and 15 bases stayed unmatched.